This is a list of T cell receptor beta chains from one sample in a study of glioma-infiltrating T cells after dendritic cell vaccination. The protocol was immunoSEQ multiplex PCR, while the TCRdb copy is restricted to in-frame clones and leaves out a portion. The table includes fewer than 85,000 clones, under 90% detected once. The sequenced sample was blood, obtained before dendritic cell vaccination. The source is a human donor with glioblastoma. Both conserved end residues are part of each CDR3. The D gene is left open where the match is weak. The listing skips clone size in some rows; elsewhere it reads once, few, many or a size class.

>-|TRBD1|16|TRBV5-1|TRBJ2-2
TGCGCCAGCAGCCCAGCCCGGGACAGCGTGACCGGGGAGCTGTTTTTT
CASSPARDSVTGELFF
>-|TRBD1|16|TRBV5-1|TRBJ1-6
TGCGCCAGCAGCATATCGGGACAGGGTAGCTATTCACCCCTCCACTTT
CASSISGQGSYSPLHF
>-|-|14|TRBV7-2|TRBJ1-1
TGTGCCAGCAAAGGGGGGGGAATGAACACTGAAGCTTTCTTT
CASKGGGMNTEAFF
>once|TRBD1|16|TRBV2|TRBJ1-4
TGTGCCAGCAGTGAAGGGCAGGGGGCGGCTAATGAAAAACTGTTTTTT
CASSEGQGAANEKLFF
>-|TRBD2|15|TRBV7-2|TRBJ2-1
TGTGCCAGCAGTCGGACTAGCGGCCCCTACAATGAGCAGTTCTTC
CASSRTSGPYNEQFF
>-|-|14|TRBV7-9|TRBJ1-1
TGTGCCAGCAGCTTAATAGGGGGGAACACTGAAGCTTTCTTT
CASSLIGGNTEAFF
>few|TRBD1|19|TRBV4-1|TRBJ1-2
TGCGCCAGCAGCCAAGATGGGCTTGGGACAGGGGTTAAAGGAAGCGACTACACCTTC
CASSQDGLGTGVKGSDYTF
>-|TRBD1|15|TRBV7-3|TRBJ1-2
TGTGCCAGCAGCCCCCGACAGGGGGCCCGGTCTGGCTACACCTTC
CASSPRQGARSGYTF
>-|-|14|TRBV7-3|TRBJ1-1
TGTGCCAGCAGCTCGGGAGATCTGTACACTGAAGCTTTCTTT
CASSSGDLYTEAFF
>once|-|13|TRBV5-6|TRBJ2-7
TGTGCCAGCGGCGACAGGACTTCCTACGAGCAGTACTTC
CASGDRTSYEQYF
>-|-|13|TRBV19|TRBJ1-2
TGTGCCAGTAGCAAAACACCTAACTATGGCTACACCTTC
CASSKTPNYGYTF
>-|-|12|TRBV2|TRBJ1-1
TGTGCCAGCATGAAAGCGGGGCCTGAAGCTTTCTTT
CASMKAGPEAFF
>few|-|8|TRBV21-1|TRBJ1-4
TGTGCCAGCAGCTCACAAACTTTT
CASSSQTF
>-|-|15|TRBV27|TRBJ1-5
TGTGCCAGCAGTCCACAGACCTATAGCAATCAGCCCCAGCATTTT
CASSPQTYSNQPQHF
>-|TRBD2|14|TRBV29-1|TRBJ2-7
TGCAGCGTTGCACGGCTAGCGGGGGCCGACGAGCAGTACTTC
CSVARLAGADEQYF
>once|-|13|TRBV29-1|TRBJ1-1
TGCAGCGGGGACAACAGTGGGAACACTGAAGCTTTCTTT
CSGDNSGNTEAFF
>-|TRBD1|15|TRBV7-3|TRBJ1-5
TGTGCCAGCAGCTTAGGGGACAGTAGCAATCAGCCCCAGCATTTT
CASSLGDSSNQPQHF
>-|-|12|TRBV5-1|TRBJ2-5
TGCGCCAGCAGCTTGGCCGGTGAGACCCAGTACTTC
CASSLAGETQYF
>once|TRBD1|15|TRBV7-9|TRBJ1-1
TGTGCCAGCAGCCCTGGACAGGGATTGAACACTGAAGCTTTCTTT
CASSPGQGLNTEAFF
>-|-|13|TRBV7-2|TRBJ1-1
TGTGCCAGCAGCTCTCGCGGGGGGTTTGAAGCTTTCTTT
CASSSRGGFEAFF
>-|TRBD1|13|TRBV19|TRBJ2-5
TGTGCCAGTAGTGACAGGGACAGAGAGACCCAGTACTTC
CASSDRDRETQYF
>-|TRBD2|16|TRBV19|TRBJ2-2
TGTGCCAGTACCCACAGGCGGGGGGCAAACACCGGGGAGCTGTTTTTT
CASTHRRGANTGELFF
>-|-|15|TRBV2|TRBJ1-5
TGTGCCAGCACCCCGTCAGGGTATAGCAATCAGCCCCAGCATTTT
CASTPSGYSNQPQHF
>-|-|13|TRBV6-6|TRBJ1-6
TGTGCCAGCAGCCCAAGAGGAAATTCACCCCTCCACTTT
CASSPRGNSPLHF
>-|TRBD2|16|TRBV19|TRBJ2-2
TGTGCCAGTACCGGGGGGAGGGGAGGTATTATCGGGGAGCTGTTTTTT
CASTGGRGGIIGELFF
>-|TRBD1|15|TRBV7-8|TRBJ2-7
TGTGCCAGCAGCCACAACCCGGGACAGGGCTACGAGCAGTACTTC
CASSHNPGQGYEQYF
>-|-|16|TRBV19|TRBJ1-3
TGTGCCAGTACCAACTGGGAGGGGATCTCTGGAAACACCATATATTTT
CASTNWEGISGNTIYF
>-|-|16|TRBV4-2|TRBJ1-4
TGTGCCAGCAGCCGCGGCGAAGACGCAACTAATGAAAAACTGTTTTTT
CASSRGEDATNEKLFF
>-|TRBD1|12|TRBV10-3|TRBJ1-2
TGTGCCACCTTAACAGGGGGCTATGGCTACACCTTC
CATLTGGYGYTF
>-|TRBD1|14|TRBV6-6|TRBJ2-7
TGTGCCAGCAGTTACCGGGACAGGGATTACGAGCAGTACTTC
CASSYRDRDYEQYF
>-|-|14|TRBV19|TRBJ1-4
TGTGCCAGTAGTGCCCAGACAGGTGTCGAAAAACTGTTTTTT
CASSAQTGVEKLFF
>-|-|12|TRBV6-1|TRBJ2-7
TGTGCCACAGGACAGCCTCCCTACGAGCAGTACTTC
CATGQPPYEQYF
>-|TRBD1|16|TRBV5-4|TRBJ1-4
TGTGCCAGCAGCTTACAGGGGGCAGGGACTAATGAAAAACTGTTTTTT
CASSLQGAGTNEKLFF
>-|-|15|TRBV5-1|TRBJ2-1
TGCGCCAGCAGCTTGGACGACGGGGGGCGGAATGAGCAGTTCTTC
CASSLDDGGRNEQFF
>-|TRBD2|16|TRBV7-6|TRBJ2-1
TGTGCCAGCAGCCCTCTAGCGGGGGGCGCATACAATGAGCAGTTCTTC
CASSPLAGGAYNEQFF
>few|-|14|TRBV5-6|TRBJ2-7
TGTGCCAGCAGCGTCCGGGACAACTCCTACGAGCAGTACTTC
CASSVRDNSYEQYF
>few|-|15|TRBV4-3|TRBJ1-1
TGCGCCAGCAGCCAAACCCTGGGGGGTTTTGCTGAAGCTTTCTTT
CASSQTLGGFAEAFF
>-|TRBD2|15|TRBV11-2|TRBJ2-5
TGTGCCAGCAGACTCGCGGGACTAGTTCTGGAGACCCAGTACTTC
CASRLAGLVLETQYF
>-|TRBD1|15|TRBV18|TRBJ2-5
TGTGCCAGCTCACCAAGACAGGGGGGAGGAGAGACCCAGTACTTC
CASSPRQGGGETQYF
>few|TRBD2|16|TRBV5-1|TRBJ2-3
TGCGCCAGCAGCTCGGGGAGCGGGGGGGCTGGGAATACGCAGTATTTT
CASSSGSGGAGNTQYF